The rows below give T cell receptor beta chains drawn from one sample of a study of cytomegalovirus exposure and HLA in healthy donors. Sequenced by immunoSEQ multiplex PCR; TCRdb stores in-frame clones only, minus some. The table records about 130,000 clones, 77% of them present only once. Input material: PBMCs. The receptor source for this set is a woman aged 60 to 75 in good health and CMV-seronegative. CDR3s include the opening cysteine and the closing phenylalanine or tryptophan. A D gene is named only where the DNA matches it firmly. Clone size is not always given. Where it is, it says once, few, many or a class for expanded clones.

v_call	j_call	cdr3_length	d_call	clone_size	cdr3_nt	cdr3_aa
TRBV4-1	TRBJ1-2	15	NA	NA	TGCGCCAGCAGCCACCTCGACAGGTCCCACTCAGGCTACACCTTC	CASSHLDRSHSGYTF
TRBV7-8	TRBJ2-5	14	TRBD1	NA	TGTGCCAGCAGCCCAGCCGGGACAGAAGAGACCCAGTACTTC	CASSPAGTEETQYF
TRBV28	TRBJ1-1	13	NA	few	TGTGCCAGCAGTCTACCTAAGAACACTGAAGCTTTCTTT	CASSLPKNTEAFF
TRBV6-5	TRBJ1-6	16	TRBD1	NA	TGTGCCAGCAGTTACGGAACAGGGGATGGGAATTCACCCCTCCACTTT	CASSYGTGDGNSPLHF
TRBV2	TRBJ2-5	14	NA	NA	TGTGCCAGCAGTGAAGGCAGGGGCCCGGAGACCCAGTACTTC	CASSEGRGPETQYF
TRBV7-3	TRBJ1-2	13	TRBD1	NA	TGTGCCAGCAGCTCCCGGGACAGAAATGGCTACACCTTC	CASSSRDRNGYTF
TRBV5-1	TRBJ2-6	18	NA	NA	TGCGCCAGCAGCTTGACTCCTCCCCAAGCACCTGGGGCCAACGTCCTGACTTTC	CASSLTPPQAPGANVLTF
TRBV6-6	TRBJ1-4	15	TRBD1	NA	TGTGCCAGCAGATGGTGGGGGACAGGGGGTGAAAAACTGTTTTTT	CASRWWGTGGEKLFF
TRBV28	TRBJ2-7	15	NA	NA	TGTGCCAGCAGTTTCGCCGGGACTCCGGCCTACGAGCAGTACTTC	CASSFAGTPAYEQYF
TRBV6-1	TRBJ2-5	15	TRBD1	NA	TGTGCCAGCAGTCCCGGGGGACAGGCCGCTTCGGGGCAGTACTTC	CASSPGGQAASGQYF
TRBV5-1	TRBJ2-7	15	NA	NA	TGCGCCAGCAGCCTCCAGACAGGCATCACCTACGAGCAGTACTTC	CASSLQTGITYEQYF
TRBV11-1	TRBJ2-3	16	TRBD2	NA	TGTGCCAGCAGCTTAGAAGTCGGGGGGGCAACAGATACGCAGTATTTT	CASSLEVGGATDTQYF
TRBV19	TRBJ2-7	15	TRBD2	few	TGTGCCAGTAGCGCACTAGCGGGAGGCTCCTACGAGCAGTACTTC	CASSALAGGSYEQYF